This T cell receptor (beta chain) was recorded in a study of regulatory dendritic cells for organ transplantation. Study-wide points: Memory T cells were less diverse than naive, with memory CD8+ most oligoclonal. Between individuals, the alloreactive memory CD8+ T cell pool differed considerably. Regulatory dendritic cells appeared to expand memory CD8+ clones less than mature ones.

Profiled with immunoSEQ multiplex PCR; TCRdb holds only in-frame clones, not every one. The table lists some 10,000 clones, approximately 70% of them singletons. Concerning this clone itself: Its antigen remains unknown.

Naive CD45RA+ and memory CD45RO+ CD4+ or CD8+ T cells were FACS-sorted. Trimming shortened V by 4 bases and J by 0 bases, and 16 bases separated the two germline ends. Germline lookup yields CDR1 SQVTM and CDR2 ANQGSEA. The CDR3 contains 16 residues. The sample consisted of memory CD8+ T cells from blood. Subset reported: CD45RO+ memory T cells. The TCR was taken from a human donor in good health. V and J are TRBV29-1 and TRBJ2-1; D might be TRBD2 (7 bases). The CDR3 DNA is TGCAGCGTTGCCTTCCGCGGGGGCGCCTCCTACAATGAGCAGTTCTTC. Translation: CSVAFRGGASYNEQFF.